A selection of T cell receptor beta chains follows, all from one sample in a study of Graves' ophthalmopathy and Graves' hyperthyroidism. MiXCR, run by TCRdb on the multiplex PCR reads, gives a single entry per CDR3 protein. The data hold around 660,000 distinct CDR3 sequences, with just over 40% observed a single time. Sequencing input: peripheral blood. Source of these receptors: an adult man with Graves' ophthalmopathy. Both conserved end residues are part of each CDR3. D genes are given only for firm matches. For some rows the clone size is stated as once, few or many, or as a class when expanded; others skip it.

j_call | clone_size | v_call | d_call | cdr3_aa
TRBJ2-2 | NA | TRBV5-4 | NA | CASSLAPGFSGGELFF
TRBJ2-7 | NA | TRBV29-1 | TRBD1 | CSVEDGQGAGGDEQYF
TRBJ2-6 | many | TRBV25-1 | NA | CASSELGQGATLVSGANVLTF
TRBJ2-2 | many | TRBV29-1 | NA | CSVAGSGELFF
TRBJ2-5 | many | TRBV20-1 | NA | CSASHGQETQYF
TRBJ1-1 | few | TRBV7-3 | NA | CASSLTTARLNTEAFF
TRBJ2-7 | NA | TRBV6-6 | TRBD2 | CATRASGMSSYEQYF
TRBJ2-7 | NA | TRBV5-8 | NA | CASSWGTGLEQYF
TRBJ1-1 | few | TRBV25-1 | NA | CASSELQGSGNTEAFF
TRBJ2-7 | NA | TRBV10-3 | TRBD2 | CASSVASGTYEQYF